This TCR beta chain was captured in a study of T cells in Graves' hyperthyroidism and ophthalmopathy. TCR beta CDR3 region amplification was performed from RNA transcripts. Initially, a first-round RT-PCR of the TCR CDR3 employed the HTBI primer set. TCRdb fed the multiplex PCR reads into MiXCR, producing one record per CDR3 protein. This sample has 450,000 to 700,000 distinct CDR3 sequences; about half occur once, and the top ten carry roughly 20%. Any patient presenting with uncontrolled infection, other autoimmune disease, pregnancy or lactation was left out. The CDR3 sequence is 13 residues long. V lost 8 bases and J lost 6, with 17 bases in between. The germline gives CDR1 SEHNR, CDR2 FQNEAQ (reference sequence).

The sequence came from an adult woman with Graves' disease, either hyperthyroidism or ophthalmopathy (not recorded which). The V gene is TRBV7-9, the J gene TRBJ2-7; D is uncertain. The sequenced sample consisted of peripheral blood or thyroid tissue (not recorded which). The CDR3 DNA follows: TGTGCCAGCGGCTACTCTGGGGATGGCGAGCAGTACTTC. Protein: CASGYSGDGEQYF.